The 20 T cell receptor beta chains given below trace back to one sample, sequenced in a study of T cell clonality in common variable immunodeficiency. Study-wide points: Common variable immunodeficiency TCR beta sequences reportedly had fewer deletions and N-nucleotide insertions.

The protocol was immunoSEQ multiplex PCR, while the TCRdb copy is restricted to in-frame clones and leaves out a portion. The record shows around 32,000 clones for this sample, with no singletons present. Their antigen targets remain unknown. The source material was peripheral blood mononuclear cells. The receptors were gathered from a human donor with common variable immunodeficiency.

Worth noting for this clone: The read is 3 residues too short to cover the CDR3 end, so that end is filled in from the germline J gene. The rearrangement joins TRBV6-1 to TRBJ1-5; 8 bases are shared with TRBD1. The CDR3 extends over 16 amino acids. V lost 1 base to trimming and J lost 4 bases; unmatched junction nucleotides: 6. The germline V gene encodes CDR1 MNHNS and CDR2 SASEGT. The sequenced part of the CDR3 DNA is TGTGCCAGCAGTGAAGAGGTCAGGGGGCTAAATCAGCCC. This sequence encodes CASSEEVRGLNQP. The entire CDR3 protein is CASSEEVRGLNQPQHF.

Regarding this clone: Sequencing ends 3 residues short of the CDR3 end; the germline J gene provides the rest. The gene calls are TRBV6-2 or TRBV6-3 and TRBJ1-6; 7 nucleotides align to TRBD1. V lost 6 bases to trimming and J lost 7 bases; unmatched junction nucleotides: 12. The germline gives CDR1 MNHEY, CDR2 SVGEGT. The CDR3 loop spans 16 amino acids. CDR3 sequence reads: CASRRPGTETNSPLHF. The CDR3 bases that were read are TGTGCCAGCAGGCGACCCGGGACAGAAACAAATTCACCC.

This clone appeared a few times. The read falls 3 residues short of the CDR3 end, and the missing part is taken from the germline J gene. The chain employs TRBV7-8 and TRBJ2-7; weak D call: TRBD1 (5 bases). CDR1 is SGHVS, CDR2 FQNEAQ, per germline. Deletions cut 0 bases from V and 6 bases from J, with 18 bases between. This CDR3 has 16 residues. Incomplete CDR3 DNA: TGTGCCAGCAGCTTAGCGTCGTCAGCCCGGCAGGGCGAG. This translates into CASSLASSARQGE. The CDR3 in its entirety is CASSLASSARQGEQYF.

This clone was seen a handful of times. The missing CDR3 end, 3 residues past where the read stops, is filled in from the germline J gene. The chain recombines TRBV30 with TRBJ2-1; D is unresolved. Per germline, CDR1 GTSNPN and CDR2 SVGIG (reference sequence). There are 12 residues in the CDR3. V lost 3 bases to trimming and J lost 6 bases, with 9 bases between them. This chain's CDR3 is CAWRTLLNEQFF. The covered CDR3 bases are TGTGCCTGGAGGACTCTTCTCAATGAG.

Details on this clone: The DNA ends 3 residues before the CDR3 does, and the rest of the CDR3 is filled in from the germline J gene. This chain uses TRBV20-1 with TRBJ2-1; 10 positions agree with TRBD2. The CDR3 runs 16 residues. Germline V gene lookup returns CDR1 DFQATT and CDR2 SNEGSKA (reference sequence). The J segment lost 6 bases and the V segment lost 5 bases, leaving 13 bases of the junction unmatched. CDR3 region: CSAGRLSGGTPNEQFF. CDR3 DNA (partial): TGCAGTGCTGGGAGGCTTAGCGGGGGGACTCCCAATGAG.

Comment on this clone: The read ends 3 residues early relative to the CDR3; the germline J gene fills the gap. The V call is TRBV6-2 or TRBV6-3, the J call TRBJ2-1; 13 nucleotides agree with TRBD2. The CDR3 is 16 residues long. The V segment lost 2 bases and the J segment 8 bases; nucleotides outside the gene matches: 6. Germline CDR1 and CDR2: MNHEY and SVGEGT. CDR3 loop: CASSYLGLAGADEQFF. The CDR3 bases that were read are TGTGCCAGCAGTTACCTTGGACTAGCGGGGGCGGATGAG.

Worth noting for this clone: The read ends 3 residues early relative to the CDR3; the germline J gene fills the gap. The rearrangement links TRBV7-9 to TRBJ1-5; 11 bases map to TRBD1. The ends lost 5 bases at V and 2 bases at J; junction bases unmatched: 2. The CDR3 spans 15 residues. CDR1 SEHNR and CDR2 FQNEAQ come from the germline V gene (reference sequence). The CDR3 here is CASSGGQGGNQPQHF. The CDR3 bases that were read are TGTGCCAGCAGCGGGGGACAGGGGGGCAATCAGCCC.

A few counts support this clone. The chain's CDR3 is CASSAENYGYTF. The DNA read from the CDR3 is TGTGCCAGCAGCGCGGAGAACTATGGC. The V and J genes are TRBV7-9 and TRBJ1-2, with D unclear. The CDR3 extends 3 residues past the end of the read, so its final part is completed from the germline J gene. The CDR3 sequence is 12 residues long. The V end lost 5 bases, the J end lost 2 bases, and 6 bases lay between the germline ends. Germline V CDR1 and CDR2: SEHNR, FQNEAQ (reference sequence).

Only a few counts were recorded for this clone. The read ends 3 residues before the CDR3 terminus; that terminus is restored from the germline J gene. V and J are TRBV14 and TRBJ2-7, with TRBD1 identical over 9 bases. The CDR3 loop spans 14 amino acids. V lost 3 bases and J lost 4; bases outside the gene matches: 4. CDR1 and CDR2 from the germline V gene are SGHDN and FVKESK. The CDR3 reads CASSQGQGPYEQYF. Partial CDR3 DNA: TGTGCCAGCAGCCAGGGACAGGGCCCTTACGAG.

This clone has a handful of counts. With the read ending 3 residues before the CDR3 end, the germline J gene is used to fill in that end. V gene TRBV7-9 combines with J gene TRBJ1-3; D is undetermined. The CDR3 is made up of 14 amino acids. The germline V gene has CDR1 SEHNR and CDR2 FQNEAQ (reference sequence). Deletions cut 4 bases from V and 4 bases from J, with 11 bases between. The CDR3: CASSWARSGNTIYF. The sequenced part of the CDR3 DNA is TGTGCCAGCAGCTGGGCTCGGTCCGGAAACACC.

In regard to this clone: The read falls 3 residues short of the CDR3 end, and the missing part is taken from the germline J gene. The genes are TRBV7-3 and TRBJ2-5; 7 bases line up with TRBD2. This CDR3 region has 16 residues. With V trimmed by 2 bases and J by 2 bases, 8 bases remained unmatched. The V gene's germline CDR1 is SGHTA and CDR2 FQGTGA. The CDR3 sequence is CASSLRPPAGQETQYF. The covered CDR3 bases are TGTGCCAGCAGCTTACGTCCTCCAGCGGGGCAAGAGACC.

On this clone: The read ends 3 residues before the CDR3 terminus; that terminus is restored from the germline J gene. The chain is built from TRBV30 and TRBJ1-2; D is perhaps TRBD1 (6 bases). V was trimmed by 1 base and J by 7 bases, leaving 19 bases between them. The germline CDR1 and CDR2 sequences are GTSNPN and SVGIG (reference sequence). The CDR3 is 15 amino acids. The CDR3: CAWSGGQPGDSGYTF. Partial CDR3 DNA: TGTGCCTGGAGTGGGGGACAACCAGGAGACTCTGGC.

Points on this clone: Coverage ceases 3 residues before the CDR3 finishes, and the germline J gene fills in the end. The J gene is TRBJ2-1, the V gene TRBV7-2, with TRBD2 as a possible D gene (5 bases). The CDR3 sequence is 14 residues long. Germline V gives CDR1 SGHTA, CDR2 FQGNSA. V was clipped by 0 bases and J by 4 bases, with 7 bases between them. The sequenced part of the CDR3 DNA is TGTGCCAGCAGCTTAGCGCCGGGGTACAATGAG. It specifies CASSLAPGYNE. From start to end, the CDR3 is CASSLAPGYNEQFF.

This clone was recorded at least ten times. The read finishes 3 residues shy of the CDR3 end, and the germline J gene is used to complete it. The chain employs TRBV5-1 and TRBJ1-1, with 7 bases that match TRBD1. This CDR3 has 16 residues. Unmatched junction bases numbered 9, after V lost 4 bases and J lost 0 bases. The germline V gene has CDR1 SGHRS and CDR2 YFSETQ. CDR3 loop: CASSLNWDSVNTEAFF. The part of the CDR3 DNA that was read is TGCGCCAGCAGCCTCAATTGGGACAGCGTGAACACTGAA.

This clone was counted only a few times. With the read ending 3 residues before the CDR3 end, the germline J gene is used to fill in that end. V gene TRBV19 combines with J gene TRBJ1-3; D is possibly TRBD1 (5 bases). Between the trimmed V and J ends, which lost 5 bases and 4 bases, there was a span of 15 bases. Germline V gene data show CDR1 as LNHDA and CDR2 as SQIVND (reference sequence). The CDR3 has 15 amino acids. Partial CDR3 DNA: TGTGCCAGTAGTCCTGGTTCAGGGATCGGAAACACC. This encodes CASSPGSGIGNT. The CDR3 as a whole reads CASSPGSGIGNTIYF.

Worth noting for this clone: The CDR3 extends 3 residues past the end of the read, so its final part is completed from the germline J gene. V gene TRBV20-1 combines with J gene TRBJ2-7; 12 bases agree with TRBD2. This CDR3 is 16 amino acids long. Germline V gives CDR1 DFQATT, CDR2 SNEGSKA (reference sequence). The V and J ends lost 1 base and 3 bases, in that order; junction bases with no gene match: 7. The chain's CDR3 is CSARAQGLAGLYEQYF. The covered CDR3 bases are TGCAGTGCTAGAGCCCAGGGACTAGCGGGCCTCTACGAG.

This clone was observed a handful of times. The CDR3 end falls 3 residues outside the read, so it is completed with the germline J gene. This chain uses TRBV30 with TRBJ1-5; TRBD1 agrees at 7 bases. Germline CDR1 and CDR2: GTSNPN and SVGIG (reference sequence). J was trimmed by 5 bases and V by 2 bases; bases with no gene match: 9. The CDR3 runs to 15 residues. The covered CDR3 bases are TGTGCCTGGAGTAGCCCAGGGGGTTTGGATCAGCCC. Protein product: CAWSSPGGLDQP. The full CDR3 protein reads CAWSSPGGLDQPQHF.

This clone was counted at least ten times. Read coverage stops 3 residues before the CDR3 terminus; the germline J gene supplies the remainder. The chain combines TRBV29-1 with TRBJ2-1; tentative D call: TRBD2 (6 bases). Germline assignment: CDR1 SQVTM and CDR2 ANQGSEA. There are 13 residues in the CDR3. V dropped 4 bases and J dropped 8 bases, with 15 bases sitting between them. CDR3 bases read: TGCAGCGTTGTCCCACTAGCTATCCATGAG. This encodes CSVVPLAIHE. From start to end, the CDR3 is CSVVPLAIHEQFF.

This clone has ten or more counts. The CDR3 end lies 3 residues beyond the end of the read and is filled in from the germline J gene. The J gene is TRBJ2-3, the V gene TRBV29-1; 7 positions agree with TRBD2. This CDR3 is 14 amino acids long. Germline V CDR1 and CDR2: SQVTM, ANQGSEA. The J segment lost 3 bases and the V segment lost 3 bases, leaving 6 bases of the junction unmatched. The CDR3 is CSVEGRGETDTQYF. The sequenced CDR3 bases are TGCAGCGTTGAGGGCCGGGGGGAAACAGATACG.

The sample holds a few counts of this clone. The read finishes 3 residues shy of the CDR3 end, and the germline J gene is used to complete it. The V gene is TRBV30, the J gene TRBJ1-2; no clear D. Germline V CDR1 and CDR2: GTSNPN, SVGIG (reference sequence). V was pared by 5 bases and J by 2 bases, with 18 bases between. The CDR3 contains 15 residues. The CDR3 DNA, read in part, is TGTGCCTGGTTCGATCCTCGGACTGGGAACTATGGC. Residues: CAWFDPRTGNYG. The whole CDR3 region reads CAWFDPRTGNYGYTF.